This T cell receptor beta chain derives from a study of T-cell reconstitution after alpha-beta-depleted transplantation in children. The library targeted TCRbeta and was prepared with unique molecular identifiers. TCRdb re-derived calls from the PCR reads in MiXCR, one entry per CDR3 protein. The sample lists around 50,000 distinct CDR3 sequences, around 56% occurring once. Study conclusions and caveats: Some patients showed high day-60 TCRbeta diversity, which derived from surviving recipient T cells and thymic progenitors. The authors attributed T-cell counts and diversity one year after transplant mostly to newly produced T cells.

In germline, CDR1 is SGHRS, CDR2 YFSETQ. This CDR3 comprises 14 residues. J lost 6 bases, V lost 0 bases, and 1 base had no gene match. With respect to this clonotype: What it binds is unknown.

The chain recombines TRBV5-1 with TRBJ2-1, with TRBD1 matching 9 bases. The sequences come from peripheral blood, collected before TCRalphabeta/CD19-depleted stem cell transplant. This receptor was identified in a boy less than two years old with SCID, due to receive a stem cell transplant. The CDR3 DNA reads as TGCGCCAGCAGCTTGGAGGGACAGGGCAATGAGCAGTTCTTC. Protein sequence: CASSLEGQGNEQFF.